This entry concerns a single TCR beta chain. A sample-barcoded 5' primer and a J-beta primer mix were used in a second PCR of roughly 6 to 11 cycles. Every molecule of cDNA carried a tag from a template-switch adaptor with 12 random nucleotides. One entry per CDR3 protein results from TCRdb running MiXCR on the 5' RACE reads. In the table there are around 800,000 distinct CDR3 sequences, around 45% of which are singletons. This sample stems from a study of blood T cells in healthy people across ages. Peripheral blood from each donor was collected in a volume of about 10 milliliters. CDR3 length: 20 amino acids. Between the trimmed V and J ends, which lost 4 bases and 8 bases, there was a span of 30 bases. The germline gives CDR1 MNHEY, CDR2 SMNVEV (reference sequence).

The chain carries TRBV27 and TRBJ2-6; no firm D call. The TCR sequence derives from a man aged 60 to 75 in good health. Material for sequencing was blood. The CDR3 bases are TGTGCCAGCAGTTCCCTGGGGTCCGACCTATTCTCTTTGGGGACCAACGTCCTGACTTTC. It encodes CASSSLGSDLFSLGTNVLTF.